The 30 T cell receptor beta chains listed next were all sequenced from one sample in a study of early T cells in non-severe SARS-CoV-2 infection. Via MiXCR, TCRdb re-called the 5' RACE reads, giving one row per CDR3 protein. This repertoire shows tens of thousands of distinct CDR3 sequences, approximately 8% found once; its top ten account for approximately 4.6%. The specimen sequenced was whole blood. The receptors here all came from an adult who was a healthcare worker with PCR-confirmed SARS-CoV-2 infection or an uninfected control (not recorded which).

The chain couples TRBV7-9 to TRBJ2-1, with D perhaps matching TRBD2 (6 bases). The V end was cut by 2 bases, the J end by 10 bases, with 12 bases between. Germline V gives CDR1 SEHNR, CDR2 FQNEAQ (reference sequence). This CDR3 has 13 amino acids. For the CDR3, the DNA is TGTGCCAGCAGCTTAATAACGGGAGACGAGCAGTTCTTC. Translating gives CASSLITGDEQFF.

This clonotype showed up just a few times. The J gene is TRBJ2-7, the V gene TRBV5-6; 8 nucleotides align to TRBD1. With 0 bases clipped from V and 2 bases from J, the junction kept 1 base outside the gene matches. CDR3 length: 14 amino acids. Germline CDR1 and CDR2: SGHDT and YYEEEE. CDR3 sequence (DNA): TGTGCCAGCAGCTTGGTGGGACAGGCCTACGAGCAGTACTTC. Its translation is CASSLVGQAYEQYF. Based on the CDR3 plus reference TRBV5-6 and TRBJ2-7, the full variable domain is DAGVTQSPTHLIKTRGQQVTLRCSPKSGHDTVSWYQQALGQGPQFIFQYYEEEERQRGNFPDRFSGHQFPNYSSELNVNALLLGDSALYLCASSLVGQAYEQYFGPGTRLTVT.

The V call is TRBV9, the J call TRBJ1-2; 8 bases fit TRBD1. The CDR3 has 14 amino acids. Germline V CDR1 and CDR2: SGDLS, YYNGEE. V lost 3 bases, J lost 4 bases, and 5 bases stayed unmatched. The CDR3 DNA follows: TGTGCCAGCAGCGGGGACAGGTCCCTCTATGGCTACACCTTC. Encoded protein: CASSGDRSLYGYTF.

This clonotype was seen repeatedly, ten times or more. The chain uses TRBV28 and TRBJ2-7, with TRBD1 as a possible D gene (6 bases). V was pared by 8 bases and J by 2 bases, with 16 bases between. Germline V lookup: CDR1 MDHEN, CDR2 SYDVKM. The CDR3 has 14 residues. In DNA form, the CDR3 reads TGTGCCAGCGGAAAACAGGGACATACCTACGAGCAGTACTTC. Translation: CASGKQGHTYEQYF.

CDR3 nucleotides: TGTGCCAGCAGTTTAGAAGCGGGGTCCACAGATACGCAGTATTTT. It specifies CASSLEAGSTDTQYF. This chain joins TRBV27 and TRBJ2-3; 7 bases are a match to TRBD2. The CDR3 covers 15 residues. V trimming: 2 bases; J trimming: 2 bases; junction bases outside the gene matches: 4. CDR1 and CDR2 (germline): MNHEY, SMNVEV (reference sequence).

This clonotype was observed a few times. This rearrangement joins TRBV14 to TRBJ2-7; TRBD2 is a possible D gene (6 bases). The germline gives CDR1 SGHDN, CDR2 FVKESK. This CDR3 is built from 16 residues. Trimming left V 1 base short and J 0 bases short, with 13 bases between. The CDR3 is CASSQVFGGSSYEQYF. The DNA of the CDR3 is TGTGCCAGCAGCCAAGTATTTGGGGGGAGCTCCTACGAGCAGTACTTC.

This clonotype was observed a few times. The rearrangement links TRBV11-2 to TRBJ1-2; D remains ambiguous. CDR3 length: 11 amino acids. Germline assignment: CDR1 SGHAT and CDR2 FQNNGV. Trimming cost V 4 bases and J 8 bases, with 8 bases left between them. The chain's CDR3 is CASSWKGGYTF. The CDR3 DNA reads as TGTGCCAGCAGCTGGAAAGGGGGCTACACCTTC.

The sample holds many counts of this clonotype. V is TRBV27 and J is TRBJ1-6; D is possibly TRBD1 (5 bases). V lost 3 bases, J lost 10 bases, and 13 bases lay in between. Germline CDR1 MNHEY, CDR2 SMNVEV (reference sequence). The CDR3 has 14 residues. The CDR3 is CASSFSGFSSPLHF. The CDR3 coding sequence is TGTGCCAGCAGTTTCTCAGGGTTTTCATCACCCCTCCACTTT.

The chain is built from TRBV19 and TRBJ1-4; D call uncertain. Trimming cost V 3 bases and J 3 bases, with 17 bases left between them. From germline, CDR1 is LNHDA and CDR2 SQIVND (reference sequence). CDR3 size: 17 residues. The DNA of the CDR3 is TGTGCCAGTAGTATTAGTCCTTCGGATCAAGCTAATGAAAAACTGTTTTTT. Translated: CASSISPSDQANEKLFF. Variable domain in full (rest from reference TRBV19 and TRBJ1-4): DGGITQSPKYLFRKEGQNVTLSCEQNLNHDAMYWYRQDPGQGLRLIYYSQIVNDFQKGDIAEGYSVSREKKESFPLTVTSAQKNPTAFYLCASSISPSDQANEKLFFGSGTQLSVL.

This clonotype was picked up a small number of times. The genes are TRBV29-1 and TRBJ2-7; D is uncertain. The V end was cut by 4 bases, the J end by 1 base, with 14 bases between. Germline lookup yields CDR1 SQVTM and CDR2 ANQGSEA. This CDR3 contains 14 residues. The CDR3 sequence: CSVVSRLGSYEQYF. The CDR3 nucleotides read TGCAGCGTTGTATCCCGACTCGGATCCTACGAGCAGTACTTC.

This chain links TRBV5-1 with TRBJ2-6; D possibly corresponds to TRBD2 (5 bases). V lost 4 bases, J lost 0 bases, and 8 bases lay in between. In germline, CDR1 is SGHRS, CDR2 YFSETQ. This CDR3 has 15 amino acids. CDR3 sequence: CASSLRGSGANVLTF. CDR3 DNA: TGCGCCAGCAGCCTCCGGGGCTCTGGGGCCAACGTCCTGACTTTC.

The chain combines TRBV7-8 with TRBJ2-2, with 10 positions matching TRBD2. V lost 7 bases, J lost 3 bases, and 17 bases stayed unmatched. CDR3 length: 19 amino acids. Germline V CDR1 and CDR2: SGHVS, FQNEAQ. CDR3 protein: CASTAGRSVAGGYTGELFF. The CDR3 DNA sequence: TGTGCCAGCACCGCGGGCAGGTCGGTAGCGGGAGGATACACCGGGGAGCTGTTTTTT.

This clonotype is classed as medium-sized (0.01 to 0.1%). CDR3: CASSPPQPMNTEAFF. CDR3 in DNA: TGTGCCAGCTCACCACCGCAGCCTATGAACACTGAAGCTTTCTTT. The chain carries TRBV18 and TRBJ1-1; no firm D call. CDR3 length: 15 residues. Per germline, CDR1 KGHSH and CDR2 LQKENI. V was shortened by 0 bases and J by 0 bases, with 8 bases between the two germline ends. The full variable domain, in which reference TRBV18 and TRBJ1-1 provide the parts outside the CDR3, is NAGVMQNPRHLVRRRGQEARLRCSPMKGHSHVYWYRQLPEEGLKFMVYLQKENIIDESGMPKERFSAEFPKEGPSILRIQQVVRGDSAAYFCASSPPQPMNTEAFFGQGTRLTVV.

In this sample, this clonotype turned up a few times. V gene TRBV7-2 combines with J gene TRBJ2-1, with 10 bases that match TRBD1. J lost 9 bases, V lost 2 bases, and 13 bases had no gene match. CDR3 size: 17 residues. Germline CDR1 reads SGHTA; CDR2 reads FQGNSA. The CDR3 is CASSLLFRQGAEGEQFF. The DNA of the CDR3 is TGTGCCAGCAGCTTATTGTTTCGACAGGGGGCTGAGGGTGAGCAGTTCTTC.

This clonotype was detected many times. At one end, the junction sequence differs from germline, possibly due to a read error. This chain connects TRBV20-1 to TRBJ2-1, with 7 bases identical to TRBD2. CDR3 size: 15 residues. Germline assignment: CDR1 DFQATT and CDR2 SNEGSKA (reference sequence). DNA of the CDR3: TGCAGTGCCAGAGTCAGAAGCGGGACCTACAATGAGCAGTTCTTC. This translates into CSARVRSGTYNEQFF.

This clonotype came up a few times. This rearrangement joins TRBV12-3 or TRBV12-4 to TRBJ1-6, with 7 bases identical to TRBD1. After removal of 6 bases from V and 5 bases from J, the junction contained 10 bases not matched to a gene. The CDR3 totals 16 residues. CDR3 residues: CASRGQTGLDNSPLHF. CDR3 nucleotide sequence: TGTGCCAGCAGGGGTCAGACAGGGCTTGATAATTCACCCCTCCACTTT.

This clonotype was found once. Sequence at one end of the junction differs from germline and may be a read error. The chain uses TRBV27 and TRBJ2-2; 8 positions match TRBD2. The CDR3 totals 14 residues. Germline lookup yields CDR1 MNHEY and CDR2 SMNVEV (reference sequence). The CDR3 DNA is TGTGCCAGCAGTGGGACTAGTTTCTCCGGGGAGCAGTTTTTT. It translates to CASSGTSFSGEQFF.

V is TRBV29-1 and J is TRBJ2-5; 11 positions match TRBD2. Losses at the gene ends were 7 bases for V and 2 bases for J; bases not matched to a gene: 6. The length of the CDR3 is 14 residues. In germline, CDR1 is SQVTM, CDR2 ANQGSEA. CDR3 amino acids: CSADTSGSQETQYF. Written as DNA, the CDR3 is TGCAGCGCCGATACTAGCGGGAGTCAAGAGACCCAGTACTTC.

J is TRBJ2-7 and V is TRBV10-3; weak D call: TRBD2 (5 bases). This CDR3 has 14 residues. V lost 2 bases, J lost 7 bases, and 15 bases lay in between. The germline V gene encodes CDR1 ENHRY and CDR2 SYGVKD. This chain's CDR3 is CAISEHDTSGEQYF. The CDR3 DNA follows: TGTGCCATCAGTGAGCACGACACCTCGGGGGAGCAGTACTTC.

The V gene is TRBV29-1, the J gene TRBJ2-7, with D possibly matching TRBD1 (6 bases). The CDR3 spans 15 residues. Germline CDR1 and CDR2: SQVTM and ANQGSEA. V lost 7 bases and J 0 bases, leaving 19 bases between the germline ends. CDR3 sequence reads: CSAKNWTAHSYEQYF. In DNA form, the CDR3 reads TGCAGCGCCAAAAATTGGACAGCACACTCCTACGAGCAGTACTTC.

This clonotype has ten or more counts. The chain uses TRBV7-2 and TRBJ2-7, with no clear D. CDR1 is SGHTA, CDR2 FQGNSA, per germline. CDR3 length: 12 amino acids. Trimming left V 2 bases short and J 3 bases short, with 5 bases between. The CDR3 nucleotides are TGTGCCAGCAGCTTAAGGAACTACGAGCAGTACTTC. This sequence encodes CASSLRNYEQYF.

This clonotype is termed medium-sized. The chain is built from TRBV5-6 and TRBJ1-3; D remains unclear. CDR3 length equals 14 residues. Germline CDR1 is SGHDT and CDR2 is YYEEEE. Deletions cut 7 bases from V and 8 bases from J, with 19 bases between. The DNA of the CDR3 is TGTGCCAGCCAGTCGGCGGCAGCGGAGGACACCATATATTTT. Its translation is CASQSAAAEDTIYF.

This clonotype was counted a few times. The chain has TRBV6-1 and TRBJ2-1; possible D gene TRBD1, 6 bases. Germline values: CDR1 MNHNS, CDR2 SASEGT. The V end lost 5 bases, the J end lost 8 bases, and 16 bases lay between the germline ends. The CDR3 is 14 amino acids. The CDR3 protein is CASSRGQGIDEQFF. The CDR3 region has the DNA TGTGCCAGCAGTAGAGGCCAGGGGATCGATGAGCAGTTCTTC.

This clonotype showed up just a few times. The chain couples TRBV5-1 to TRBJ2-1; D remains ambiguous. The germline CDR1 and CDR2 sequences are SGHRS and YFSETQ. Trimming removed 0 bases at V and 2 bases at J, with 6 bases between. The CDR3 has 14 residues. The CDR3 sequence: CASSLVSTYNEQFF. The CDR3 bases are TGCGCCAGCAGCTTGGTTAGTACCTACAATGAGCAGTTCTTC.

The chain combines TRBV29-1 with TRBJ2-1; D perhaps matches TRBD1 (6 bases). Germline V lookup: CDR1 SQVTM, CDR2 ANQGSEA. V lost 5 bases and J lost 9, with 23 bases in between. CDR3 length equals 15 residues. The DNA of the CDR3 is TGCAGCGTTTTTCGATGGGACACGGGGCAAAGTGAGCAGTTCTTC. It yields the protein CSVFRWDTGQSEQFF.

This clonotype was detected ten times or more. The chain is built from TRBV27 and TRBJ2-1; no clear D gene. Germline V gene sequence: CDR1 MNHEY, CDR2 SMNVEV (reference sequence). Trimming left V 6 bases short and J 0 bases short, with 9 bases between. This CDR3 spans 14 amino acids. The DNA for the CDR3 is TGTGCCAGCAGACGATGGAGCTCCTACAATGAGCAGTTCTTC. It specifies CASRRWSSYNEQFF.

The chain recombines TRBV27 with TRBJ2-5; unclear D gene. V lost 0 bases, J lost 5 bases, and 13 bases lay in between. Germline CDR1 and CDR2: MNHEY and SMNVEV (reference sequence). CDR3 size: 15 residues. The CDR3 spells CASSLSMASGETQYF. CDR3 coding DNA: TGTGCCAGCAGTTTATCGATGGCTAGTGGTGAGACCCAGTACTTC.

The chain joins TRBV6-2 or TRBV6-3 to TRBJ2-1; 10 bases align to TRBD2. Germline CDR1 MNHEY, CDR2 SVGEGT. V dropped 4 bases and J dropped 0; count of bases not matched to a gene: 9. The CDR3 runs to 18 residues. The CDR3, as DNA: TGTGCCAGCAGTTGGGTAGCGGGGGGAAGCGGCTCCTACAATGAGCAGTTCTTC. This gives the protein CASSWVAGGSGSYNEQFF.

The V and J genes are TRBV28 and TRBJ1-4; D is possibly TRBD1 (5 bases). Trimming shortened V by 5 bases and J by 4 bases, and 14 bases separated the two germline ends. The CDR3 sequence is 15 residues long. The germline gives CDR1 MDHEN, CDR2 SYDVKM. The CDR3 coding sequence is TGTGCCAGCAGTCCAACGCGGGACCATAATGAAAAACTGTTTTTT. This sequence encodes CASSPTRDHNEKLFF. Using reference TRBV28 and TRBJ1-4 for the parts outside the CDR3, the full variable domain is DVKVTQSSRYLVKRTGEKVFLECVQDMDHENMFWYRQDPGLGLRLIYFSYDVKMKEKGDIPEGYSVSREKKERFSLILESASTNQTSMYLCASSPTRDHNEKLFFGSGTQLSVL.

This clonotype was seen many times. This sequence joins TRBV20-1 and TRBJ2-7; 7 positions match TRBD2. The trim removed 0 bases at V and 6 bases at J, leaving 11 bases unmatched. The germline V gene encodes CDR1 DFQATT and CDR2 SNEGSKA (reference sequence). The CDR3 is made up of 15 amino acids. CDR3 bases: TGCAGTGCTAGAGACGGGCACTCGGGAGGTCTCGAGCAGTACTTC. Protein product: CSARDGHSGGLEQYF.